This TCR beta chain was sequenced in a study of blood T cells in healthy people across ages. Study-wide results and limits: Estimates drawn from one million T cells were deemed to understate diversity. Higher diversity, along with more naive CD4+ cells, distinguished long-lived donors from aged donors.

Germline CDR1 is SEHNR and CDR2 is FQNEAQ (reference sequence). V was pared by 7 bases and J by 12 bases, with 10 bases between. CDR3 length equals 10 residues. This clonotype came up many times. The antigen remains undetermined. The authors isolated at least 6.5 million PBMCs per sample. Extraction of total RNA produced a minimum of 5.5 micrograms from each sample. PCR was performed a second time for roughly 7 to 11 cycles using a sample-barcoded 5' primer and a J-beta primer mix. TCRdb passed the 5' RACE reads through MiXCR, listing each CDR3 protein once. The repertoire holds more than 800,000 distinct CDR3 sequences, with 29% as singletons.

V and J are TRBV7-9 and TRBJ2-4; no reliable D call. The sequence derives from an elderly woman in good health. Sequencing input: blood. The CDR3: CASNGRAQYF. The CDR3 DNA is TGTGCCAGCAACGGAAGGGCTCAGTACTTC.